This passage covers 9 T cell receptor beta chains from one sample sequenced in a study of neurological immune-mediated disorders (dated by TCRdb to the late 2010s). The library relied on 5' RACE. Sequencing instrument: Illumina HiSeq 2500. Using fastp trimming at Q25 and MiXCR clonotype assembly, TCRdb reanalyzed the public sequencing data and kept in-frame beta chains. CDR3 protein duplicates are merged, each entry listing the most common genes and DNA. Across this sample there are some 15,000 distinct CDR3 sequences, with approximately 3.7% seen only once. The top ten clonotypes cover about 19% of the sample. Sequenced sample: CD8+ T cells from blood. Receptors originate from a woman aged 35 to 49 in good health.

In its sample, this clonotype was seen many times. The CDR3 loop reads CASSLRGLKGELFF. CDR3 nucleotides: TGTGCCAGCAGTTTAAGGGGACTAAAGGGGGAGCTGTTTTTT. This rearrangement joins TRBV27 to TRBJ2-2; 7 nucleotides match TRBD2. From germline, CDR1 is MNHEY and CDR2 SMNVEV (reference sequence). Trimming at V came to 2 bases and at J to 8 bases, leaving 5 bases not matched to a gene. This CDR3 comprises 14 residues.

At least ten counts were recorded for this clonotype. The J gene is TRBJ1-5, the V gene TRBV27; D is undetermined. Germline CDR1 is MNHEY and CDR2 is SMNVEV (reference sequence). The length of the CDR3 is 15 residues. V lost 2 bases to trimming and J lost 2 bases, with 10 bases between them. CDR3 amino acids: CASSLGPMGNQPQHF. The CDR3 DNA follows: TGTGCCAGCAGTTTAGGCCCGATGGGCAATCAGCCCCAGCATTTT.

In this sample, this clonotype turned up many times. V and J are TRBV6-5 and TRBJ2-2; TRBD2 matches 9 bases. Germline V CDR1 and CDR2: MNHEY, SVGAGI. Trimming cost V 4 bases and J 6 bases; bases outside gene matches: 3. This CDR3 has 14 residues. CDR3 amino acids: CASSFAGGSGELFF. The CDR3 DNA reads as TGTGCCAGCAGTTTTGCGGGAGGGTCCGGGGAGCTGTTTTTT.

This clonotype came up many times. The CDR3 DNA sequence: TGCAGTGCTAGACCCATGACTATGTCGGGAGATTACAATGAGCAGTTCTTC. This codes for CSARPMTMSGDYNEQFF. The chain recombines TRBV20-1 with TRBJ2-1; TRBD2 might be the D (6 bases). Germline V lookup: CDR1 DFQATT, CDR2 SNEGSKA (reference sequence). V gave up 2 bases and J gave up 4 bases, with 21 bases separating them. This CDR3 contains 17 residues.

This clonotype was seen repeatedly, ten times or more. This sequence joins TRBV7-8 and TRBJ2-7, with a tentative D call TRBD1 (6 bases). CDR3 size: 15 residues. Germline V lookup: CDR1 SGHVS, CDR2 FQNEAQ. The ends were cut back, 1 base at V and 3 bases at J, with 13 bases in the middle. CDR3: CASSLEGVGVYEQYF. CDR3 coding DNA: TGTGCCAGCAGCTTAGAGGGGGTAGGAGTCTACGAGCAGTACTTC.

This clonotype was seen repeatedly, ten times or more. V is TRBV4-2 and J is TRBJ2-1; D tentatively reads TRBD1 or TRBD2 (6 bases each). Germline loops: CDR1 LGHNA, CDR2 YNFKEQ. The CDR3 is 17 amino acids. V lost 5 bases and J 5 bases, leaving 22 bases between the germline ends. Here the CDR3 DNA reads TGTGCCAGCAGCAAAAACGCCGGCGGGACAAACCACAATGAGCAGTTCTTC. As protein: CASSKNAGGTNHNEQFF.

This clonotype was observed at least ten times. The chain recombines TRBV6-5 with TRBJ2-2, with TRBD1 matching over 7 bases. Losses at the gene ends were 2 bases for V and 7 bases for J; bases not matched to a gene: 4. Germline CDR1 and CDR2: MNHEY and SVGAGI. The CDR3 loop spans 14 amino acids. The CDR3 here is CASSYQGVIGELFF. In nucleotides, the CDR3 is TGTGCCAGCAGTTACCAGGGGGTAATCGGGGAGCTGTTTTTT.

This clonotype was picked up a small number of times. V gene TRBV29-1 combines with J gene TRBJ2-7; weak D call: TRBD2 (6 bases). This CDR3 has 15 amino acids. The germline V gene encodes CDR1 SQVTM and CDR2 ANQGSEA. The V gene lost 6 bases and the J gene lost 7 bases, with 25 bases spanning the gap. This chain's CDR3 is CSVTQSSELLREQYF. In nucleotides, the CDR3 is TGCAGCGTAACTCAGTCTAGCGAGTTACTACGGGAGCAGTACTTC.

This clonotype was observed many times. This rearrangement joins TRBV7-9 to TRBJ1-1; maybe TRBD1 (5 bases). The ends were cut back, 4 bases at V and 6 bases at J, with 15 bases in the middle. CDR1 and CDR2 (germline): SEHNR, FQNEAQ (reference sequence). CDR3 length equals 14 residues. In nucleotides, the CDR3 is TGTGCCAGCAGCTCCCCCCGGGGGTGGGCTGAAGCTTTCTTT. It specifies CASSSPRGWAEAFF.